This T cell receptor beta chain was identified in a study of technical replicates of blood from several donors. Only in-frame clones appear in the TCRdb table, and some are missing; sequencing was by immunoSEQ multiplex PCR. The table has about 14,000 clones, roughly 80% seen once. The CDR3 length is 14 residues. The V and J ends lost 2 bases and 6 bases respectively, with 11 bases between them. Germline V CDR1 and CDR2: MDHEN, SYDVKM. The TCR originated in a human donor in good health. The V gene is TRBV28, the J gene TRBJ1-5; D might be TRBD1 (5 bases). The sequenced material came from PBMCs. The CDR3 loop is CASSLQGVRQPQHF. The CDR3 DNA follows: TGTGCCAGCAGTTTACAAGGGGTCCGTCAGCCCCAGCATTTT.